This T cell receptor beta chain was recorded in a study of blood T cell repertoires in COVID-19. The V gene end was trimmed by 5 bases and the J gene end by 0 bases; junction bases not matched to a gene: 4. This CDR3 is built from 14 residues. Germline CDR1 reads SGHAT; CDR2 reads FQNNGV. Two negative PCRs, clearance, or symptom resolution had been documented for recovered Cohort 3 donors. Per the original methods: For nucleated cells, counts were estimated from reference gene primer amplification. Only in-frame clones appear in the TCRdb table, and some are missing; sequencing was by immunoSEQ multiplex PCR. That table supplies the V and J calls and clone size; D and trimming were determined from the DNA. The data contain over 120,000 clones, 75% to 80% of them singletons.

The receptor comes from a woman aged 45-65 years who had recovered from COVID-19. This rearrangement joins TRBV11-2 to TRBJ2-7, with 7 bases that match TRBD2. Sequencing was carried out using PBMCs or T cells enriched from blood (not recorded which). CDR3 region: CASSPGTNSYEQYF. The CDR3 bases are TGTGCCAGCAGCCCAGGGACTAACTCCTACGAGCAGTACTTC. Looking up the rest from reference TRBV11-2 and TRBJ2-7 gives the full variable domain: EAGVAQSPRYKIIEKRQSVAFWCNPISGHATLYWYQQILGQGPKLLIQFQNNGVVDDSQLPKDRFSAERLKGVDSTLKIQPAKLEDSAVYLCASSPGTNSYEQYFGPGTRLTVT.